The 22 T cell receptor beta chains presented below share a single source sample, sequenced in a study of naive and memory T cell subsets. Amplification of ligated cDNA took four PCR rounds with SP2 and nested alpha and beta constant primers. One entry per CDR3 protein, called by TCRdb with MiXCR from the UMI-ligation and nested PCR reads. This table has tens of thousands of distinct CDR3 sequences, about 6.4% appearing once. Documented treatment: skin biopsy from PPD injection site in Mantoux-positive individual. TCR cDNA received a 3' ligated oligonucleotide that carried a UMI. Sequencing was performed on skin, taken from a tuberculin skin test site. The origin of the receptors is an adult in good health.

A few counts support this clonotype. This chain links TRBV12-3 or TRBV12-4 with TRBJ2-7; 10 positions agree with TRBD2. J gave up 9 bases and V 7 bases, and 15 bases lay outside the gene matches. CDR3 length equals 15 residues. In nucleotides, the CDR3 is TGTGCCAGCACCGCGAATGCCCTAGCGGGAGACAGGCAGTACTTC. Its translation: CASTANALAGDRQYF.

This clonotype was found many times. This chain connects TRBV20-1 to TRBJ2-2; 9 bases align to TRBD1. CDR3 length equals 17 residues. Germline loops: CDR1 DFQATT, CDR2 SNEGSKA (reference sequence). The V segment lost 3 bases and the J segment 5 bases; nucleotides outside the gene matches: 13. CDR3 protein: CSARSRDRARGTGELFF. In DNA form, the CDR3 reads TGCAGTGCTAGGTCCCGGGACAGGGCCCGAGGGACCGGGGAGCTGTTTTTT.

This clonotype has ten or more counts. The chain's CDR3 is CAWSVRGRANTEAFF. DNA for the CDR3: TGTGCCTGGAGTGTAAGGGGCAGGGCGAACACTGAAGCTTTCTTT. V and J are TRBV30 and TRBJ1-1; weak D call: TRBD1 (5 bases). Germline lookup yields CDR1 GTSNPN and CDR2 SVGIG (reference sequence). CDR3 length equals 15 residues. The V end was cut by 0 bases, the J end by 1 base, with 12 bases between. Full variable domain (rest looked up from reference TRBV30 and TRBJ1-1): SQTIHQWPATLVQPVGSPLSLECTVEGTSNPNLYWYRQAAGRGLQLLFYSVGIGQISSEVPQNLSASRPQDRQFILSSKKLLLSDSGFYLCAWSVRGRANTEAFFGQGTRLTVV.

This clonotype was counted at least ten times. This chain joins TRBV12-3 or TRBV12-4 and TRBJ1-2; D unresolved. CDR3 length: 15 residues. V was shortened by 3 bases and J by 7 bases, with 18 bases between the two germline ends. The CDR3 DNA reads as TGTGCCAGCAGTTTCCCCTACGGGCCCGAGAGTGGCTACACCTTC. Translation gives CASSFPYGPESGYTF.

This clonotype turned up a few times. The V and J genes are TRBV5-5 and TRBJ1-5; D might be TRBD1 (5 bases). CDR3 size: 14 residues. Trimming cost V 3 bases and J 2 bases, with 9 bases left between them. Germline loops: CDR1 SGHKS, CDR2 YYEKEE (reference sequence). CDR3 nucleotide sequence: TGTGCCAGCAGCTCTCGGGACGGCAATCAGCCCCAGCATTTT. Translating gives CASSSRDGNQPQHF.

This clonotype has at least ten counts. This rearrangement joins TRBV14 to TRBJ2-1; D unclear. Deletions cut 1 base from V and 2 bases from J, with 9 bases between. The CDR3 length is 15 residues. In germline, CDR1 is SGHDN, CDR2 FVKESK. The CDR3 is CASSQGLGPYNEQFF. In DNA, the CDR3 is TGTGCCAGCAGCCAAGGGCTAGGTCCCTACAATGAGCAGTTCTTC.

The V and J genes are TRBV20-1 and TRBJ1-2; no definite D call. The length of the CDR3 is 10 residues. V was trimmed by 7 bases and J by 5 bases, leaving 8 bases between them. The germline gives CDR1 DFQATT, CDR2 SNEGSKA (reference sequence). CDR3 residues: CSVYGYGYTF. CDR3 sequence (DNA): TGCAGTGTTTATGGGTATGGCTACACCTTC.

The chain joins TRBV20-1 to TRBJ1-2, with no clear D. This CDR3 is 12 amino acids long. V dropped 1 base and J dropped 9 bases, with 12 bases sitting between them. The germline V gene encodes CDR1 DFQATT and CDR2 SNEGSKA (reference sequence). CDR3 DNA: TGCAGTGCTAGAGGGTCAGGTAGTCGCTACACCTTC. It specifies CSARGSGSRYTF.

This clonotype is deemed medium-sized (0.01 to 0.1%). The chain employs TRBV28 and TRBJ2-1; a weak D match, TRBD1 (6 bases). The germline V gene encodes CDR1 MDHEN and CDR2 SYDVKM. This CDR3 has 13 residues. V was shortened by 6 bases and J by 9 bases, with 15 bases between the two germline ends. The CDR3 spells CASRTTGLTEQFF. The CDR3 nucleotides are TGTGCCAGCAGAACCACAGGGTTGACTGAGCAGTTCTTC.

This clonotype appeared a few times. V usage is TRBV20-1 and J usage is TRBJ2-7; TRBD2 is a possible D gene (6 bases). CDR1 and CDR2 (germline): DFQATT, SNEGSKA (reference sequence). Trimming shortened V by 4 bases and J by 1 base, and 8 bases separated the two germline ends. CDR3 length equals 12 residues. CDR3 residues: CSATGESYEQYF. The CDR3, as DNA: TGCAGTGCTACGGGGGAATCCTACGAGCAGTACTTC.

This clonotype was seen many times. The genes are TRBV7-8 and TRBJ1-3; no clear D. The CDR3 is made up of 14 amino acids. The V gene lost 5 bases and the J gene lost 3 bases, with 11 bases spanning the gap. Germline V gene sequence: CDR1 SGHVS, CDR2 FQNEAQ. The CDR3 here is CASSRAGLGNTIYF. DNA for the CDR3: TGTGCCAGCAGCCGCGCGGGTCTTGGAAACACCATATATTTT.

This clonotype came up many times. In nucleotides, the CDR3 is TGTGCCAGCAGTTACCCGGGAGAGACCCAGTACTTC. It translates to CASSYPGETQYF. The gene calls are TRBV6-5 and TRBJ2-5; D remains unclear. Per germline, CDR1 MNHEY and CDR2 SVGAGI. Trimming took off 2 bases at V and 4 bases at J, with 5 bases between the two ends. This CDR3 contains 12 residues.

This clonotype has ten or more counts. V is TRBV7-3 and J is TRBJ2-1; 7 bases line up with TRBD2. Germline values: CDR1 SGHTA, CDR2 FQGTGA. Trimming removed 1 base from V and 5 bases from J; junction bases left unmatched: 5. This CDR3 contains 15 residues. In nucleotides, the CDR3 is TGTGCCAGCAGCTTAATCGGGACTACGAACAATGAGCAGTTCTTC. Translated, it gives CASSLIGTTNNEQFF.

Details on this clonotype: The germline gene is not matched at one end of the junction; a read error may be the cause. The V gene is TRBV19, the J gene TRBJ1-1, with unresolved D. The CDR3 is 13 amino acids. CDR1 is LNHDA, CDR2 SQIVND, per germline (reference sequence). CDR3 sequence reads: CASSIVLSDEALF. CDR3 DNA sequence: TGTGCCAGTAGTATCGTCCTCTCGGATGAAGCTCTCTTT.

This clonotype has ten or more counts. The chain combines TRBV6-6 with TRBJ2-7; D uncertain. V gave up 5 bases and J gave up 0 bases, with 11 bases separating them. The CDR3 extends over 14 amino acids. CDR1 is MNHNY and CDR2 is SVGAGI in the germline V gene (reference sequence). CDR3 nucleotide sequence: TGTGCCAGCAGTCGCGACACGAACTCCTACGAGCAGTACTTC. Translation gives CASSRDTNSYEQYF.

This clonotype turned up a few times. This rearrangement joins TRBV6-5 to TRBJ1-4, with TRBD1 as a possible D gene (5 bases). In germline, CDR1 is MNHEY, CDR2 SVGAGI. Trimming left V 6 bases short and J 8 bases short, with 19 bases between. This CDR3 is 15 amino acids long. The CDR3 bases are TGTGCCAGCAGCCCCCCGGGCGGGGCCGGGGAAAAACTGTTTTTT. Its protein product is CASSPPGGAGEKLFF.

This clonotype occurred many times. The chain has TRBV5-1 and TRBJ2-2; the D gene is possibly TRBD2 (6 bases). Trimming shortened V by 7 bases and J by 4 bases, and 20 bases separated the two germline ends. The CDR3 has 16 amino acids. Per germline, CDR1 SGHRS and CDR2 YFSETQ. CDR3 coding DNA: TGCGCCAGCCGAGGAGGGAGTGACATGGGCACCGGGGAGCTGTTTTTT. Translating it yields CASRGGSDMGTGELFF.

In its sample, this clonotype was seen many times. This chain uses TRBV6-5 with TRBJ2-3; D is undetermined. Trimming pared 2 bases from V and 2 bases from J, leaving 14 bases between. CDR1 and CDR2 (germline): MNHEY, SVGAGI. The CDR3 consists of 16 residues. The chain's CDR3 is CASSYVASTNTDTQYF. CDR3 nucleotide sequence: TGTGCCAGCAGTTACGTCGCTAGTACGAACACAGATACGCAGTATTTT.

The table lists this clonotype with many counts. The chain is built from TRBV6-2 or TRBV6-3 and TRBJ2-1; 10 bases agree with TRBD1. Germline loops: CDR1 MNHEY, CDR2 SVGEGT. The junction had 4 bases not matched to a gene; V was cut back by 6 bases and J by 2 bases. The CDR3 is 15 amino acids. The chain's CDR3 is CASRPGQGTYNEQFF. The CDR3 region has the DNA TGTGCCAGCAGGCCGGGACAGGGGACCTACAATGAGCAGTTCTTC.

Comment on this clonotype: A much larger clone differs from this one at a single base, so this may be a read error. The V call is TRBV6-4, the J call TRBJ2-2, with 7 bases that match TRBD1. Trimming at V came to 8 bases and at J to 4 bases, leaving 7 bases not matched to a gene. The CDR3 is 14 residues long. Germline CDR1 reads MRHNA; CDR2 reads SNTAGT. CDR3 in amino acids: CASGQTGITGELFF. The CDR3 DNA is TGTGCCAGCGGTCAGACAGGGATCACCGGGGAGCTGTTTTTT.

The CDR3 here is CASSLKGNGYTF. The DNA for the CDR3 is TGTGCCAGCAGTTTGAAAGGGAATGGCTACACCTTC. V gene TRBV28 combines with J gene TRBJ1-2, with D unresolved. The CDR3 totals 12 residues. Between the trimmed V and J ends, which lost 3 bases and 6 bases, there was a span of 8 bases. Germline V gene sequence: CDR1 MDHEN, CDR2 SYDVKM.

This clonotype has just a few counts. This chain connects TRBV2 to TRBJ1-2; tentative D call: TRBD1 (6 bases). The CDR3 loop spans 15 amino acids. Deletions cut 0 bases from V and 6 bases from J, with 14 bases between. Germline CDR1 SNHLY, CDR2 FYNNEI. The CDR3 loop reads CASSEAAERTDGYTF. The CDR3 DNA reads TGTGCCAGCAGTGAAGCTGCCGAACGGACAGATGGCTACACCTTC. Complete variable domain (other parts from reference TRBV2 and TRBJ1-2): EPEVTQTPSHQVTQMGQEVILRCVPISNHLYFYWYRQILGQKVEFLVSFYNNEISEKSEIFDDQFSVERPDGSNFTLKIRSTKLEDSAMYFCASSEAAERTDGYTFGSGTRLTVV.